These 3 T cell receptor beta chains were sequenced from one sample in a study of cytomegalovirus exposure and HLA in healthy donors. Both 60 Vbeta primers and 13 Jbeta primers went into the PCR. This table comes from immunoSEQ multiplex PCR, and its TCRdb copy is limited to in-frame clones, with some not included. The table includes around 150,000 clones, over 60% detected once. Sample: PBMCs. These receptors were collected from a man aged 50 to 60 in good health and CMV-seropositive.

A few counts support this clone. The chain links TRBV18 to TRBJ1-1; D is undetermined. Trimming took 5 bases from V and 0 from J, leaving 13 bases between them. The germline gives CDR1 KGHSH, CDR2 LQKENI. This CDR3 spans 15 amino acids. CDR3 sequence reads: CASSSPTGMNTEAFF. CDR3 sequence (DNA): TGTGCCAGCTCATCCCCGACGGGAATGAACACTGAAGCTTTCTTT.

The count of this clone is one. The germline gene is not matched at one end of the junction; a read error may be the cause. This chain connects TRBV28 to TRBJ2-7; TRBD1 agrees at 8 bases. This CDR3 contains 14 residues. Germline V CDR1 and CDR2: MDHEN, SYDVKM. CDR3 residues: CAVRGTGGSYVQYF. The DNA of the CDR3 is TGTGCCGTCAGAGGTACAGGGGGATCCTACGTGCAGTACTTC.

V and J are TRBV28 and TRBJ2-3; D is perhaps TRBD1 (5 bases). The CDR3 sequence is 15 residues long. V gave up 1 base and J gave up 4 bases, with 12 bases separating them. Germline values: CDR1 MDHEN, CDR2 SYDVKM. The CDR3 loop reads CASSLFPLGADTQYF. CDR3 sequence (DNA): TGTGCCAGCAGTTTATTCCCCTTAGGGGCAGATACGCAGTATTTT.